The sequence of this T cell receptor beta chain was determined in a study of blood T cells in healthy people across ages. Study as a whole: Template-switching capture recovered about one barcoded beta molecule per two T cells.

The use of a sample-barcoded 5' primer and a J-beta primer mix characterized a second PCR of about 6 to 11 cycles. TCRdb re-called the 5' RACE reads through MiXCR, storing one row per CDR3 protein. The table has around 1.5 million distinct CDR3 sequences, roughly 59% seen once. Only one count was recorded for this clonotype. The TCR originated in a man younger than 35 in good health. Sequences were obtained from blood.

CDR3 coding DNA: TGTGCCAGCAGTGACGGTTTCGGGCCCACTGCGGACGAGCAGTACTTC. Protein product: CASSDGFGPTADEQYF. The chain combines TRBV12-3 or TRBV12-4 with TRBJ2-5; no firm D call. The end of the DNA fits TRBJ2-7 better, so the J call may be wrong. The CDR3 covers 16 residues.